This passage covers 21 T cell receptor beta chains from one sample sequenced in a study of early T cells in non-severe SARS-CoV-2 infection. TCRdb independently ran MiXCR on the 5' RACE reads; one entry per CDR3 protein. Of just over 70,000 distinct CDR3 sequences in the sample, under 15% were seen once. Sequencing was carried out using whole blood. The receptor set was obtained from an adult who was a healthcare worker with PCR-confirmed SARS-CoV-2 infection or an uninfected control (not recorded which).

This clonotype occurred many times. The V call is TRBV29-1, the J call TRBJ1-1; no clear D gene. V was clipped by 7 bases and J by 3 bases, with 15 bases between them. The CDR3 has 13 amino acids. Germline CDR1 and CDR2: SQVTM and ANQGSEA. The CDR3 here is CSGGLNRYTEAFF. CDR3 coding DNA: TGCAGCGGCGGACTCAATCGGTACACTGAAGCTTTCTTT. The complete variable domain, with remaining parts taken from reference TRBV29-1 and TRBJ1-1, reads SAVISQKPSRDICQRGTSLTIQCQVDSQVTMMFWYRQQPGQSLTLIATANQGSEATYESGFVIDKFPISRPNLTFSTLTVSNMSPEDSSIYLCSGGLNRYTEAFFGQGTRLTVV.

This clonotype was seen ten or more times. The chain joins TRBV27 to TRBJ2-7; 7 bases line up with TRBD1. The CDR3 covers 16 residues. With 5 bases clipped from V and 2 bases from J, the junction kept 12 bases outside the gene matches. Germline V gives CDR1 MNHEY, CDR2 SMNVEV (reference sequence). The CDR3 protein is CASSTRTGTLAYEQYF. DNA of the CDR3: TGTGCCAGCAGTACCAGGACAGGTACCCTAGCCTACGAGCAGTACTTC.

Many counts were recorded for this clonotype. The CDR3 sequence is CSAIDRTSTDTQYF. As DNA, the CDR3 is TGCAGTGCTATAGACAGGACTAGCACAGATACGCAGTATTTT. The V gene is TRBV20-1, the J gene TRBJ2-3, with a tentative D call TRBD1 (6 bases). V was trimmed by 4 bases and J by 0 bases, leaving 11 bases between them. This CDR3 is 14 amino acids long. The germline V gene encodes CDR1 DFQATT and CDR2 SNEGSKA (reference sequence).

This clonotype appeared many times. The chain combines TRBV20-1 with TRBJ2-1, with 11 bases fitting TRBD2. Trimming removed 0 bases from V and 5 bases from J; junction bases left unmatched: 9. Germline values: CDR1 DFQATT, CDR2 SNEGSKA (reference sequence). This CDR3 has 17 amino acids. CDR3 residues: CSAREASGRRAHNEQFF. The DNA for the CDR3 is TGCAGTGCTAGAGAGGCTAGCGGGAGGAGGGCACACAATGAGCAGTTCTTC.

In this sample, this clonotype turned up a few times. V and J are TRBV6-2 or TRBV6-3 and TRBJ2-7; the D gene could be TRBD1 or TRBD2 (5 bases each). This CDR3 contains 13 residues. The germline V gene has CDR1 MNHEY and CDR2 SVGEGT. The ends were cut back, 6 bases at V and 2 bases at J, with 11 bases in the middle. The CDR3 coding sequence is TGTGCCAGCAGCCAGGGACCGGCCTACGAGCAGTACTTC. Its translation is CASSQGPAYEQYF.

This clonotype was seen many times. The rearrangement links TRBV6-2 or TRBV6-3 to TRBJ2-3; no firm D call. Germline V gene lookup returns CDR1 MNHEY and CDR2 SVGEGT. V lost 0 bases and J lost 1, with 14 bases in between. The CDR3 sequence is 17 residues long. In DNA form, the CDR3 reads TGTGCCAGCAGTTACTCCTTCACCCCGACTGGCACAGATACGCAGTATTTT. Encoded protein: CASSYSFTPTGTDTQYF.

This clonotype was observed many times. This sequence joins TRBV28 and TRBJ1-2; D is uncertain. This CDR3 region has 13 residues. The V end lost 5 bases, the J end lost 5 bases, and 12 bases lay between the germline ends. In germline, CDR1 is MDHEN, CDR2 SYDVKM. This chain's CDR3 is CASSPSEGYGYTF. CDR3 DNA: TGTGCCAGCAGTCCCAGTGAGGGTTATGGCTACACCTTC.

This clonotype was counted at least ten times. This chain connects TRBV20-1 to TRBJ1-2, with TRBD1 identical over 9 bases. Per the germline V gene, CDR1 is DFQATT and CDR2 is SNEGSKA (reference sequence). The CDR3 has 12 amino acids. The CDR3 DNA reads TGCAGGCCTGGACAGGGGCCTTATGGCTACACCTTC. Residues: CRPGQGPYGYTF.

There are many counts of this clonotype. The chain combines TRBV2 with TRBJ2-1; perhaps TRBD2 as D (6 bases). There are 13 residues in the CDR3. The V end was cut by 4 bases, the J end by 9 bases, with 13 bases between. CDR1 is SNHLY and CDR2 is FYNNEI in the germline V gene. CDR3 residues: CASSVLGGGEQFF. The CDR3 DNA follows: TGTGCCAGCAGTGTGCTGGGAGGAGGTGAGCAGTTCTTC. The full variable domain, completed using reference TRBV2 and TRBJ2-1, is EPEVTQTPSHQVTQMGQEVILRCVPISNHLYFYWYRQILGQKVEFLVSFYNNEISEKSEIFDDQFSVERPDGSNFTLKIRSTKLEDSAMYFCASSVLGGGEQFFGPGTRLTVL.

This clonotype was detected a few times. The chain carries TRBV7-2 and TRBJ1-1; no definite D call. This CDR3 is built from 14 residues. The germline V and J ends were trimmed by 5 bases and 5 bases, with 15 bases remaining between them. Germline-derived CDR1 and CDR2 are SGHTA and FQGNSA. CDR3 nucleotides: TGTGCCAGCAGCCGGCGGGAGGGAGGAACTGAAGCTTTCTTT. It yields the protein CASSRREGGTEAFF.

This clonotype has just one count. The rearrangement links TRBV5-6 to TRBJ2-3; D perhaps matches TRBD1 (6 bases). CDR1 SGHDT and CDR2 YYEEEE come from the germline V gene. The V gene lost 1 base and the J gene lost 5 bases, with 14 bases spanning the gap. The CDR3 runs 15 residues. Here the CDR3 reads CASSLFHRAGDTQYF. The CDR3 DNA reads TGTGCCAGCAGCTTGTTCCACAGGGCGGGAGATACGCAGTATTTT.

This clonotype occurred many times. This sequence joins TRBV20-1 and TRBJ2-7; no definite D call. Deletions cut 1 base from V and 3 bases from J, with 10 bases between. The CDR3 extends over 13 amino acids. Looked up from germline, CDR1 is DFQATT and CDR2 is SNEGSKA (reference sequence). The CDR3 sequence is CSARGPINYEQYF. CDR3 coding DNA: TGCAGTGCTAGAGGACCGATCAACTACGAGCAGTACTTC.

This clonotype was picked up many times. The V and J genes are TRBV5-4 and TRBJ2-1; the D gene could be TRBD1 or TRBD2 (5 bases each). This CDR3 is built from 13 residues. The V end lost 4 bases, the J end lost 8 bases, and 13 bases lay between the germline ends. Germline values: CDR1 SGHNT, CDR2 YYREEE (reference sequence). The CDR3: CASSVNRGDEQFF. CDR3 DNA sequence: TGTGCCAGCAGCGTCAATAGAGGGGATGAGCAGTTCTTC.

This clonotype has ten or more counts. The V gene is TRBV29-1, the J gene TRBJ2-2, with TRBD2 matching over 11 bases. The CDR3 runs to 16 residues. After removal of 4 bases from V and 4 bases from J, the junction contained 8 bases not matched to a gene. Germline CDR1 and CDR2: SQVTM and ANQGSEA. In nucleotides, the CDR3 is TGCAGCGTTGTCTCACTAGCGGGAGATCCCACCGGGGAGCTGTTTTTT. Translating it yields CSVVSLAGDPTGELFF.

Only a few counts were recorded for this clonotype. The chain uses TRBV6-2 or TRBV6-3 and TRBJ2-3; D might be TRBD2 (6 bases). Per germline, CDR1 MNHEY and CDR2 SVGEGT. V was cut by 8 bases and J by 5 bases, with 14 bases left in between. CDR3 length: 13 amino acids. For the CDR3, the DNA is TGTGCCAGCGGACTAAGAGGGGTAGATACGCAGTATTTT. This sequence encodes CASGLRGVDTQYF.

This sequence joins TRBV18 and TRBJ1-2; D is unclear. The CDR3 is 13 amino acids. V was trimmed by 7 bases and J by 2 bases, leaving 11 bases between them. Germline loops: CDR1 KGHSH, CDR2 LQKENI. The chain's CDR3 is CASYQDGNYGYTF. The CDR3 region has the DNA TGTGCCAGCTACCAGGACGGAAACTATGGCTACACCTTC.

Many counts were recorded for this clonotype. V gene TRBV7-8 combines with J gene TRBJ2-7; 8 nucleotides align to TRBD2. The CDR3 is 15 residues long. The V gene's germline CDR1 is SGHVS and CDR2 FQNEAQ. J gave up 5 bases and V 0 bases, and 6 bases lay outside the gene matches. The CDR3 sequence is CASSLAGGAANEQYF. The DNA of the CDR3 is TGTGCCAGCAGCTTAGCCGGGGGGGCGGCCAACGAGCAGTACTTC.

The sample holds many counts of this clonotype. The chain couples TRBV20-1 to TRBJ1-1; no reliable D call. The germline V and J ends were trimmed by 4 bases and 2 bases, with 11 bases remaining between them. CDR3 length: 13 amino acids. Germline assignment: CDR1 DFQATT and CDR2 SNEGSKA (reference sequence). The CDR3 protein is CSATRDPNTEAFF. In DNA form, the CDR3 reads TGCAGTGCTACGAGAGACCCTAACACTGAAGCTTTCTTT.

This clonotype was observed once. The genes are TRBV29-1 and TRBJ2-7; 12 positions match TRBD2. CDR3 size: 16 residues. The germline V gene has CDR1 SQVTM and CDR2 ANQGSEA. After removal of 7 bases from V and 3 bases from J, the junction contained 13 bases not matched to a gene. The CDR3 sequence: CSATGLAGSGYYEQYF. Here the CDR3 DNA reads TGCAGCGCTACTGGACTAGCGGGAAGCGGGTACTACGAGCAGTACTTC.

This clonotype was detected ten times or more. The DNA for the CDR3 is TGCAGCGGGACAGGGACCAGCTCTGGAAACACCATATATTTT. It encodes CSGTGTSSGNTIYF. The chain is built from TRBV29-1 and TRBJ1-3, with 8 bases aligning to TRBD1. J gave up 0 bases and V 7 bases, and 5 bases lay outside the gene matches. Germline V gene data show CDR1 as SQVTM and CDR2 as ANQGSEA. The CDR3 covers 14 residues.

Ten or more counts support this clonotype. The genes are TRBV28 and TRBJ2-3, with 7 bases aligning to TRBD2. Germline V lookup: CDR1 MDHEN, CDR2 SYDVKM. J was trimmed by 0 bases and V by 5 bases; bases with no gene match: 11. This CDR3 region has 17 residues. The CDR3 sequence is CASSKMSRGGSTDTQYF. CDR3 nucleotide sequence: TGTGCCAGCAGTAAGATGTCAAGGGGAGGGAGCACAGATACGCAGTATTTT.